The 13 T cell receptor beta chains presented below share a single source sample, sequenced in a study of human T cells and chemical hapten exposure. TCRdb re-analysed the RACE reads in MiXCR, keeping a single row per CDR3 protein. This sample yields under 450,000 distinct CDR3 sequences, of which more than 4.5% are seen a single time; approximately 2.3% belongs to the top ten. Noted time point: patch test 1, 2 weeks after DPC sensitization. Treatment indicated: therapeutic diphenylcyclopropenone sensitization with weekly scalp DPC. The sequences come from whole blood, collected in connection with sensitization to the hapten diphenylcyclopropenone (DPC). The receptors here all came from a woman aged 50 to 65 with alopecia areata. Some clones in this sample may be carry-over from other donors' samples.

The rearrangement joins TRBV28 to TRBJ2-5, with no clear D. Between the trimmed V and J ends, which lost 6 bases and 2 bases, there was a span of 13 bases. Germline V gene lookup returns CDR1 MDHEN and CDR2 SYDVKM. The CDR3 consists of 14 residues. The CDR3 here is CASRYHGKQETQYF. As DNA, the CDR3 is TGTGCCAGCAGATACCACGGAAAACAAGAGACCCAGTACTTC. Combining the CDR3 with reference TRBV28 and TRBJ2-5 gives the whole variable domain DVKVTQSSRYLVKRTGEKVFLECVQDMDHENMFWYRQDPGLGLRLIYFSYDVKMKEKGDIPEGYSVSREKKERFSLILESASTNQTSMYLCASRYHGKQETQYFGPGTRLLVL.

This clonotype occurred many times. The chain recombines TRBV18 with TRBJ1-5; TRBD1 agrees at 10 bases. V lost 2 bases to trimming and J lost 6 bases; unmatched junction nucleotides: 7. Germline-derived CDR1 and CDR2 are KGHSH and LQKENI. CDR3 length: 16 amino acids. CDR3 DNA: TGTGCCAGCTCACCATCGATCGACAGGGGGCCTCAGCCCCAGCATTTT. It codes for CASSPSIDRGPQPQHF.

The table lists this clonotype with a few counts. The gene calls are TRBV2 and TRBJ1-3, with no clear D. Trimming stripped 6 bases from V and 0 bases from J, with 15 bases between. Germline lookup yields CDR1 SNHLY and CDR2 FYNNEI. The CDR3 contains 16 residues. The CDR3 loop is CASSEMGNSSGNTIYF. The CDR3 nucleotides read TGTGCCAGCAGCGAAATGGGGAATAGCTCTGGAAACACCATATATTTT. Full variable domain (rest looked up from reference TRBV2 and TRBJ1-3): EPEVTQTPSHQVTQMGQEVILRCVPISNHLYFYWYRQILGQKVEFLVSFYNNEISEKSEIFDDQFSVERPDGSNFTLKIRSTKLEDSAMYFCASSEMGNSSGNTIYFGEGSWLTVV.

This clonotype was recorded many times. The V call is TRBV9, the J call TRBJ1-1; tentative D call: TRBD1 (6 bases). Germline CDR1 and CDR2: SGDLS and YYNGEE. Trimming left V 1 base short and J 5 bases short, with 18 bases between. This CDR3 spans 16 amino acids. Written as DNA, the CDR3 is TGTGCCAGCAGCGTACAACAGGGCTCGAGTGGAACTGAAGCTTTCTTT. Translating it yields CASSVQQGSSGTEAFF.

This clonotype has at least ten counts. The CDR3 DNA sequence: TGTGCCAGCAGCCTAACAGGGGGGGCTGGGGCCAACGTCCTGACTTTC. Protein: CASSLTGGAGANVLTF. This chain links TRBV3-1 with TRBJ2-6, with D possibly matching TRBD1 (8 bases). Trimming removed 4 bases at V and 2 bases at J, with 12 bases between. This CDR3 is 16 amino acids long. Germline V CDR1 and CDR2: LGHDT, YNNKEL (reference sequence).

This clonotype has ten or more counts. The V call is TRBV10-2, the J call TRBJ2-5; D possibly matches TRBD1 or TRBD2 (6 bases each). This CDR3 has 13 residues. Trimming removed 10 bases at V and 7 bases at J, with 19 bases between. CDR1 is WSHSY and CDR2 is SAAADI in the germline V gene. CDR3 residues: CATWPGAAGTQYF. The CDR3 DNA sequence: TGCGCCACCTGGCCGGGGGCCGCCGGGACCCAGTACTTC.

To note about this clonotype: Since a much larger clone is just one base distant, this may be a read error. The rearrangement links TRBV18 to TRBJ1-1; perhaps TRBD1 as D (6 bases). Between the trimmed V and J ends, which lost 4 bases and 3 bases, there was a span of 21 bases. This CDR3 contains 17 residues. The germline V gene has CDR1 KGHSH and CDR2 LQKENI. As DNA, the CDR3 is TGTGCCAGCTCACGCGGGACACCCCGGCAAATTGACACTGAAGCTTTCTTT. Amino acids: CASSRGTPRQIDTEAFF.

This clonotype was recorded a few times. The CDR3 DNA follows: TGTGCCTGGAACGGCGCAACTAATGAAAAACTGTTTTTT. Residues: CAWNGATNEKLFF. The chain links TRBV30 to TRBJ1-4, with D unclear. Deletions cut 4 bases from V and 0 bases from J, with 6 bases between. In germline, CDR1 is GTSNPN, CDR2 SVGIG (reference sequence). CDR3 length equals 13 residues.

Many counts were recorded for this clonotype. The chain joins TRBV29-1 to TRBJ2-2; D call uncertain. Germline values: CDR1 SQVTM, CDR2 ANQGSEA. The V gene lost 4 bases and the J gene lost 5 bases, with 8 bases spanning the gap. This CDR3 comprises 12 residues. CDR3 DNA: TGCAGCGTTGGTATTGTGACCGGGGAGCTGTTTTTT. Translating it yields CSVGIVTGELFF.

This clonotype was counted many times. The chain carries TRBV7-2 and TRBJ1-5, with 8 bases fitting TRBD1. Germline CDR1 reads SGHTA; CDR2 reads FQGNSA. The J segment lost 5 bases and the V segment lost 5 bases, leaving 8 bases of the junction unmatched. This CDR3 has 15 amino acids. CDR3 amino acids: CASSPDRGWDQPQHF. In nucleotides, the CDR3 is TGTGCCAGCAGCCCCGACAGGGGATGGGATCAGCCCCAGCATTTT.

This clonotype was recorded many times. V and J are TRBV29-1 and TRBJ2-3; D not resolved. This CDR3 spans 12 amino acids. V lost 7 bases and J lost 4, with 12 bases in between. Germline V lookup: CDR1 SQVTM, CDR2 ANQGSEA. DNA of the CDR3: TGCAGCGCCCCGAGCATGGCAGATACGCAGTATTTT. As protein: CSAPSMADTQYF.

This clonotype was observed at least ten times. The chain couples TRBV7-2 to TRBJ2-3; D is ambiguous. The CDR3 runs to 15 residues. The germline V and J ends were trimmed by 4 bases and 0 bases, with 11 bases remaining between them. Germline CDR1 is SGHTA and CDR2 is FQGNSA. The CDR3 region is CASSSMGSSTDTQYF. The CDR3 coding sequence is TGTGCCAGCAGCTCAATGGGGTCTAGCACAGATACGCAGTATTTT.

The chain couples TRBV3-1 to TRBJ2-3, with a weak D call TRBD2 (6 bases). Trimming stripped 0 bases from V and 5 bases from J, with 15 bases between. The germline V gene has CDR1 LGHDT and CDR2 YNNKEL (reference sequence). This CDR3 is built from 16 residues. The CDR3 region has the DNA TGTGCCAGCAGCCAAGATCAAGCGGGCCTTAGAGATACGCAGTATTTT. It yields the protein CASSQDQAGLRDTQYF.